The TCR beta chain under discussion was sequenced for a study of blood T cell repertoires in COVID-19. Original analysis: Amplification with reference gene primers provided the estimates of nucleated cell counts. Measured with immunoSEQ multiplex PCR; TCRdb has only the in-frame clones, and not every one. V and J calls and clone size are given by that table; D and trimming were obtained from the DNA. The profile shows fewer than 400,000 clones, 85% to 90% of them singletons. The length of the CDR3 is 15 residues. Looked up from germline, CDR1 is SEHNR and CDR2 is FQNEAQ (reference sequence). V dropped 1 base and J dropped 0 bases, with 8 bases sitting between them.

The sample taken for sequencing was PBMCs or T cells enriched from blood (not recorded which). The chain is built from TRBV7-9 and TRBJ2-3; tentative D call: TRBD1 (5 bases). This sequence was found in a woman between 50 and 59 years old who had recovered from COVID-19. The CDR3 region has the DNA TGTGCCAGCAGCTTAGAGGCAGGGAGCACAGATACGCAGTATTTT. Translating gives CASSLEAGSTDTQYF.